The 25 T cell receptor beta chains below all came from one sample that was sequenced in a study of beta chain features in type 1 diabetes. All of the isolated RNA was reverse transcribed, so expressed TCRB transcripts were sequenced. Data came from immunoSEQ multiplex PCR; TCRdb stores just in-frame clones and leaves some out. The sample lists roughly 350,000 clones, 9.6% occurring once. Their cognate antigens are unknown. Study-level points and caveats: Significant though moderate, a shortening of TCRB CDR3s appeared in all four CD4+ subsets of Type 1 diabetes patients.

Material: central memory CD4+ T cells from blood. All receptors derive from a man aged 25-40 years with type 1 diabetes.

The chain carries TRBV7-9 and TRBJ1-3; perhaps TRBD1 as D (6 bases). In germline, CDR1 is SEHNR, CDR2 FQNEAQ (reference sequence). CDR3 length: 14 residues. V lost 6 bases to trimming and J lost 4 bases, with 13 bases between them. The CDR3 coding sequence is TGTGCCAGCAGTTATCAGGGGTTGGGAAACACCATATATTTT. Residues: CASSYQGLGNTIYF.

The gene calls are TRBV29-1 and TRBJ2-1; 10 nucleotides agree with TRBD2. Losses at the gene ends were 3 bases for V and 0 bases for J; bases not matched to a gene: 5. This CDR3 is 16 amino acids long. Per germline, CDR1 SQVTM and CDR2 ANQGSEA. The CDR3: CSVDGRTSGSYNEQFF. The DNA of the CDR3 is TGCAGCGTTGACGGGCGGACTAGCGGCTCCTACAATGAGCAGTTCTTC.

The sample holds a few counts of this clone. This may be a read error, as it is one base from a much larger clone. The same CDR3 is also encoded by other DNA sequences in this sample. The chain links TRBV25-1 to TRBJ2-2; 10 positions agree with TRBD1. CDR1 and CDR2 (germline): MGHDK, SYGVNS. The CDR3 contains 14 residues. With 4 bases clipped from V and 5 bases from J, the junction kept 1 base outside the gene matches. The CDR3 reads CASSGTGGTGELFF. CDR3 sequence (DNA): TGTGCCAGCAGTGGGACAGGGGGGACCGGGGAGCTGTTTTTT.

The gene calls are TRBV4-2 and TRBJ1-4, with D possibly matching TRBD1 (5 bases). V was pared by 2 bases and J by 2 bases, with 12 bases between. Germline-derived CDR1 and CDR2 are LGHNA and YNFKEQ. The CDR3 totals 16 residues. The CDR3 spells CASSQNPGTTNEKLFF. The CDR3 DNA reads as TGTGCCAGCAGCCAAAACCCCGGGACGACTAATGAAAAACTGTTTTTT.

This chain links TRBV7-9 with TRBJ2-2; D is tentatively TRBD1 or TRBD2 (5 bases each). Germline values: CDR1 SEHNR, CDR2 FQNEAQ (reference sequence). Between the trimmed V and J ends, which lost 6 bases and 2 bases, there was a span of 16 bases. This CDR3 is 16 amino acids long. The CDR3 DNA reads as TGTGCCAGCAGTCGTCGGGGACGGACTAACACCGGGGAGCTGTTTTTT. This sequence encodes CASSRRGRTNTGELFF.

This clone was recorded a few times. This rearrangement joins TRBV4-3 to TRBJ2-7; 7 positions match TRBD1. The CDR3 extends over 14 amino acids. Germline-derived CDR1 and CDR2 are LGHNA and YSLEER. Trimming removed 1 base from V and 6 bases from J; junction bases left unmatched: 6. The CDR3 loop is CASSQVATGFEQYF. CDR3 sequence (DNA): TGCGCCAGCAGCCAAGTAGCGACAGGGTTCGAGCAGTACTTC.

Ten or more counts support this clone. V and J are TRBV4-1 and TRBJ1-2, with 7 nucleotides matching TRBD1. The CDR3 consists of 16 residues. Trimming took 3 bases from V and 4 from J; bases not matched to a gene: 11. The V gene's germline CDR1 is MGHRA and CDR2 YSYEKL. The CDR3 bases are TGCGCCAGCAGCCACCAGTCGACAGGGTTGGGCTATGGCTACACCTTC. Protein product: CASSHQSTGLGYGYTF.

Of note for this clone: One end of the junction does not line up with germline, which may come from a read error. CDR3 nucleotide sequence: TGTGCCAGCAGCTTACTTAGCACGGATACGCAGTATTTT. Its protein is CASSLLSTDTQYF. The chain carries TRBV5-6 and TRBJ2-3; D remains unclear. Looked up from germline, CDR1 is SGHDT and CDR2 is YYEEEE. The CDR3 covers 13 residues.

The V call is TRBV7-2, the J call TRBJ1-5, with 8 bases matching TRBD1. The J segment lost 4 bases and the V segment lost 4 bases, leaving 6 bases of the junction unmatched. The CDR3 has 15 residues. CDR1 and CDR2 (germline): SGHTA, FQGNSA. In nucleotides, the CDR3 is TGTGCCAGCAGCTACCAGGGGGCCGGGAATCAGCCCCAGCATTTT. Amino acids: CASSYQGAGNQPQHF.

V and J are TRBV6-1 and TRBJ1-1, with D unclear. This CDR3 has 14 residues. Germline-derived CDR1 and CDR2 are MNHNS and SASEGT. Trimming took off 0 bases at V and 10 bases at J, with 15 bases between the two ends. The DNA for the CDR3 is TGTGCCAGCAGTGAAGCTTTAGGGTCGACGGGAGCTTTCTTT. The encoded protein is CASSEALGSTGAFF.

This clone was observed a handful of times. V is TRBV5-1 and J is TRBJ1-2; D not resolved. V was cut by 0 bases and J by 0 bases, with 6 bases left in between. The CDR3 runs to 14 residues. The germline V gene has CDR1 SGHRS and CDR2 YFSETQ. The CDR3, as DNA: TGCGCCAGCAGCTTGGGTCTTCCTAACTATGGCTACACCTTC. As protein: CASSLGLPNYGYTF. Variable domain in full (rest from reference TRBV5-1 and TRBJ1-2): KAGVTQTPRYLIKTRGQQVTLSCSPISGHRSVSWYQQTPGQGLQFLFEYFSETQRNKGNFPGRFSGRQFSNSRSEMNVSTLELGDSALYLCASSLGLPNYGYTFGSGTRLTVV.

The chain has TRBV5-4 and TRBJ2-2; D assignment may be TRBD1 or TRBD2 (5 bases each). Germline V CDR1 and CDR2: SGHNT, YYREEE (reference sequence). The CDR3 spans 17 residues. The V end was cut by 0 bases, the J end by 2 bases, with 14 bases between. The CDR3 coding sequence is TGTGCCAGCAGCTTGGAGGGACCCGGCCAAAACACCGGGGAGCTGTTTTTT. Encoded protein: CASSLEGPGQNTGELFF.

This clone was counted a few times. The CDR3 reads CASRRRGNQETQYF. Written as DNA, the CDR3 is TGTGCCAGCCGACGCCGGGGGAACCAAGAGACCCAGTACTTC. The V gene is TRBV7-8, the J gene TRBJ2-5, with TRBD2 as a possible D gene (6 bases). Trimming took 8 bases from V and 0 from J, leaving 13 bases between them. From germline, CDR1 is SGHVS and CDR2 FQNEAQ. The CDR3 runs 14 residues.

This clone was found many times. The chain carries TRBV23-1 and TRBJ2-1; possibly TRBD2 for D (6 bases). TRBV23-1 is treated as an ORF (open reading frame) with a function not yet certain. V shed 10 bases and J shed 4 bases, with 11 bases lying between them. The CDR3 runs to 12 residues. CDR3 nucleotides: TGCGCCATCTTGGGGAGGTACAATGAGCAGTTCTTC. Translating it yields CAILGRYNEQFF.

The rearrangement links TRBV29-1 to TRBJ1-2; no firm D call. Germline CDR1 reads SQVTM; CDR2 reads ANQGSEA. Trimming took 8 bases from V and 6 from J, leaving 16 bases between them. The CDR3 sequence is 12 residues long. CDR3 DNA sequence: TGCAGCTCTCTAGGATGGGATGATGGCTACACCTTC. Amino acid sequence: CSSLGWDDGYTF.

This clone was counted between two and nine times. This chain uses TRBV28 with TRBJ1-2; 12 nucleotides match TRBD1. Trimming removed 4 bases from V and 8 bases from J; junction bases left unmatched: 8. This CDR3 has 15 residues. Per germline, CDR1 MDHEN and CDR2 SYDVKM. As DNA, the CDR3 is TGTGCCAGCAGTTCGGCGGGACAGGGGGCGGAGGGCTACACCTTC. It translates to CASSSAGQGAEGYTF.

The chain is built from TRBV7-9 and TRBJ1-1; perhaps TRBD1 as D (6 bases). With 5 bases removed from V and 3 bases from J, the gap between germline ends came to 19 bases. This CDR3 has 16 residues. Looked up from germline, CDR1 is SEHNR and CDR2 is FQNEAQ (reference sequence). For the CDR3, the DNA is TGTGCCAGCAGCCCCACCGCGGGGGGCGCGGACACTGAAGCTTTCTTT. Residues: CASSPTAGGADTEAFF. The complete variable domain, with remaining parts taken from reference TRBV7-9 and TRBJ1-1, reads DTGVSQNPRHKITKRGQNVTFRCDPISEHNRLYWYRQTLGQGPEFLTYFQNEAQLEKSRLLSDRFSAERPKGSFSTLEIQRTEQGDSAMYLCASSPTAGGADTEAFFGQGTRLTVV.

This clone occurred a few times. The rearrangement uses TRBV29-1 and TRBJ2-2; the match to TRBD2 covers 15 bases. The V gene's germline CDR1 is SQVTM and CDR2 ANQGSEA. This CDR3 contains 16 residues. Trimming at V came to 7 bases and at J to 7 bases, leaving 10 bases not matched to a gene. CDR3 sequence reads: CSGEGLAGGGNGELFF. The DNA for the CDR3 is TGCAGCGGTGAGGGACTAGCGGGAGGAGGAAACGGGGAGCTGTTTTTT.

Written as DNA, the CDR3 is TGTGCCAGCAGCTTAAGAGGGGCTAGCGGAAGCACAGATACGCAGTATTTT. Translation: CASSLRGASGSTDTQYF. V is TRBV7-2 and J is TRBJ2-3; 7 nucleotides align to TRBD2. CDR1 and CDR2 (germline): SGHTA, FQGNSA. This CDR3 is built from 17 residues. The V gene end was trimmed by 2 bases and the J gene end by 0 bases; junction bases not matched to a gene: 8.

This clone was seen only a few times. The chain couples TRBV5-1 to TRBJ1-1; perhaps TRBD1 as D (6 bases). The CDR3 is 12 residues long. The germline gives CDR1 SGHRS, CDR2 YFSETQ. Trimming shortened V by 4 bases and J by 11 bases, and 15 bases separated the two germline ends. CDR3 sequence: CASSVSGDKAFF. The DNA of the CDR3 is TGCGCCAGCAGCGTGTCAGGGGATAAGGCTTTCTTT.

This clone was seen at least ten times. In nucleotides, the CDR3 is TGTGCCAGCAGCCGGACTAGCGGGAACGCAGATACGCAGTATTTT. This encodes CASSRTSGNADTQYF. V is TRBV5-4 and J is TRBJ2-3, with 12 bases identical to TRBD2. From germline, CDR1 is SGHNT and CDR2 YYREEE (reference sequence). CDR3 length: 15 residues. J lost 4 bases, V lost 4 bases, and 4 bases had no gene match.

The chain uses TRBV21-1 and TRBJ2-3. TRBV21-1 is a documented pseudogene. This CDR3 is built from 15 residues. The chain's CDR3 is CASRDRGGLTDTQYF. The CDR3 bases are TGTGCCAGCAGAGACAGAGGGGGGCTCACAGATACGCAGTATTTT.

This chain uses TRBV28 with TRBJ2-7; D tentatively fits TRBD1 or TRBD2 (5 bases each). Germline CDR1 is MDHEN and CDR2 is SYDVKM. This CDR3 comprises 14 residues. Trimming removed 6 bases from V and 2 bases from J, with 14 bases in between. The CDR3 DNA follows: TGTGCCAGCAGGTCGGGGCGATCCCCCTACGAGCAGTACTTC. Translated, it gives CASRSGRSPYEQYF. Using reference TRBV28 and TRBJ2-7 for the parts outside the CDR3, the full variable domain is DVKVTQSSRYLVKRTGEKVFLECVQDMDHENMFWYRQDPGLGLRLIYFSYDVKMKEKGDIPEGYSVSREKKERFSLILESASTNQTSMYLCASRSGRSPYEQYFGPGTRLTVT.

In regard to this clone: Relative to the germline gene, one junction end is altered; a read error may explain this. This chain uses TRBV10-3 with TRBJ2-3; D is uncertain. Germline lookup yields CDR1 ENHRY and CDR2 SYGVKD. CDR3 length: 12 amino acids. The CDR3 DNA is TGTGCCAGCAGTCCTACCCCAGATACGCAGTATTTT. It is translated as CASSPTPDTQYF.

The sample holds a few counts of this clone. The chain links TRBV5-1 to TRBJ2-3; perhaps TRBD2 as D (6 bases). V was pared by 2 bases and J by 0 bases, with 13 bases between. This CDR3 spans 16 amino acids. The germline V gene encodes CDR1 SGHRS and CDR2 YFSETQ. The DNA for the CDR3 is TGCGCCAGCAGCTTATATAGCGGACCCAGCACAGATACGCAGTATTTT. Amino acids: CASSLYSGPSTDTQYF.